Below are 32 T cell receptor beta chains sequenced from a single sample in a study of blood T cell repertoires in COVID-19. Sequenced by immunoSEQ multiplex PCR; TCRdb stores in-frame clones only, minus some. The repertoire consists of roughly 250,000 clones, with about 81% occurring once and the leading ten covering approximately 13%. The sequenced sample was peripheral blood. These receptors originate from an older woman with active or convalescent COVID-19.

V and J are TRBV5-4 and TRBJ2-3; maybe TRBD2 (6 bases). V lost 0 bases and J lost 1, with 9 bases in between. Per germline, CDR1 SGHNT and CDR2 YYREEE (reference sequence). The length of the CDR3 is 15 residues. CDR3 nucleotide sequence: TGTGCCAGCAGCTTGGATGGCGGGGGCACAGATACGCAGTATTTT. It codes for CASSLDGGGTDTQYF.

The chain has TRBV18 and TRBJ2-7; D unresolved. Trimming took 5 bases from V and 4 from J, leaving 9 bases between them. Germline assignment: CDR1 KGHSH and CDR2 LQKENI. The CDR3 loop spans 12 amino acids. CDR3 in amino acids: CASSSGDYEQYF. The CDR3 DNA is TGTGCCAGCTCATCCGGAGATTACGAGCAGTACTTC.

The chain carries TRBV6-5 and TRBJ1-1, with TRBD1 as a possible D gene (5 bases). CDR1 MNHEY and CDR2 SVGAGI come from the germline V gene. This CDR3 region has 16 residues. V shed 0 bases and J shed 4 bases, with 15 bases lying between them. This CDR3 reads CASSYSKRAGGTEAFF. CDR3 in DNA: TGTGCCAGCAGTTACTCGAAAAGGGCGGGGGGCACTGAAGCTTTCTTT.

The chain combines TRBV18 with TRBJ2-2, with 7 bases matching TRBD1. There are 15 residues in the CDR3. Germline trimming cut 4 bases from V and 3 bases from J; bases unmatched to any gene: 5. Germline lookup yields CDR1 KGHSH and CDR2 LQKENI. CDR3 sequence: CASSRTGVDTGELFF. CDR3 DNA sequence: TGTGCCAGCTCACGCACAGGGGTCGACACCGGGGAGCTGTTTTTT.

This chain joins TRBV24-1 and TRBJ2-3; D perhaps matches TRBD1 (5 bases). The CDR3 runs to 11 residues. Trimming left V 9 bases short and J 6 bases short, with 9 bases between. Germline CDR1 KGHDR, CDR2 SFDVKD. The CDR3 loop reads CATFKGDTQYF. The CDR3 DNA sequence: TGTGCCACCTTTAAGGGGGATACGCAGTATTTT.

The chain employs TRBV6-2 or TRBV6-3 and TRBJ2-1; 8 bases map to TRBD2. The ends lost 2 bases at V and 8 bases at J; junction bases unmatched: 23. Germline V gene sequence: CDR1 MNHEY, CDR2 SVGEGT. The length of the CDR3 is 20 residues. CDR3 loop: CASSYPRTTAGGAVLYEQFF. CDR3 DNA: TGTGCCAGCAGTTACCCTAGAACAACCGCGGGGGGCGCCGTACTATATGAGCAGTTCTTC.

J is TRBJ1-2 and V is TRBV9; 9 nucleotides match TRBD1. Losses at the gene ends were 3 bases for V and 7 bases for J; bases not matched to a gene: 16. Looked up from germline, CDR1 is SGDLS and CDR2 is YYNGEE. This CDR3 region has 17 residues. The CDR3 sequence is CASSDDPNRGRGSGYTF. The CDR3 coding sequence is TGTGCCAGCAGCGACGACCCGAACAGGGGGCGGGGAAGTGGCTACACCTTC.

The chain employs TRBV11-2 and TRBJ1-4, with 7 bases aligning to TRBD1. Germline V gene data show CDR1 as SGHAT and CDR2 as FQNNGV. CDR3 length equals 14 residues. The trim removed 7 bases at V and 5 bases at J, leaving 7 bases unmatched. CDR3 region: CASKYRGPNEKLFF. CDR3 sequence (DNA): TGTGCCAGCAAATACAGGGGCCCCAATGAAAAACTGTTTTTT.

The chain combines TRBV6-6 with TRBJ1-4; D gene ambiguous. V lost 6 bases, J lost 4 bases, and 12 bases lay in between. The CDR3 length is 14 residues. CDR1 is MNHNY, CDR2 SVGAGI, per germline (reference sequence). The CDR3 here is CASSNGRDNEKLFF. CDR3 DNA sequence: TGTGCCAGCAGCAATGGACGGGATAATGAAAAACTGTTTTTT.

This clone was seen only once. The chain is built from TRBV9 and TRBJ2-3; D is uncertain. CDR3 size: 14 residues. Germline CDR1 is SGDLS and CDR2 is YYNGEE. V lost 4 bases, J lost 2 bases, and 11 bases lay in between. The CDR3 nucleotides are TGTGCCAGCAGCTTTGCGGCCTCCACAGATACGCAGTATTTT. This sequence encodes CASSFAASTDTQYF. The full variable domain, in which reference TRBV9 and TRBJ2-3 provide the parts outside the CDR3, is DSGVTQTPKHLITATGQRVTLRCSPRSGDLSVYWYQQSLDQGLQFLIQYYNGEERAKGNILERFSAQQFPDLHSELNLSSLELGDSALYFCASSFAASTDTQYFGPGTRLTVL.

The chain is built from TRBV4-1 and TRBJ1-5, with D unclear. Trimming shortened V by 4 bases and J by 0 bases, and 16 bases separated the two germline ends. The germline V gene encodes CDR1 MGHRA and CDR2 YSYEKL. CDR3 length equals 17 residues. CDR3 nucleotide sequence: TGCGCCAGCAGCCCGAGGAGGCAGGCGGGTAGCAATCAGCCCCAGCATTTT. Translated, it gives CASSPRRQAGSNQPQHF.

The table lists this clone with a few counts. The chain carries TRBV4-3 and TRBJ1-1, with 9 bases that match TRBD1. The trim removed 3 bases at V and 1 base at J, leaving 3 bases unmatched. Looked up from germline, CDR1 is LGHNA and CDR2 is YSLEER. CDR3 length equals 15 residues. The CDR3 spells CASSQNRGPNTEAFF. CDR3 coding DNA: TGCGCCAGCAGCCAGAACAGGGGGCCGAACACTGAAGCTTTCTTT.

V gene TRBV7-8 combines with J gene TRBJ1-2; weak D call: TRBD1 (6 bases). The CDR3 contains 17 residues. From germline, CDR1 is SGHVS and CDR2 FQNEAQ. V lost 5 bases and J lost 1, with 20 bases in between. The CDR3 loop reads CASSSTGQRPFNYGYTF. In nucleotides, the CDR3 is TGTGCCAGCAGCAGTACAGGACAGCGACCTTTTAACTATGGCTACACCTTC.

V and J are TRBV3-1 (or the pseudogene TRBV3-2) and TRBJ2-5; 11 nucleotides agree with TRBD2. In germline, CDR1 is LGHDT, CDR2 YNNKEL (reference sequence). The length of the CDR3 is 16 residues. After removal of 5 bases from V and 0 bases from J, the junction contained 5 bases not matched to a gene. The DNA for the CDR3 is TGTGCCAGCAGCTTGGGGACTAGCGGCCACCAAGAGACCCAGTACTTC. Amino acids: CASSLGTSGHQETQYF.

The chain is built from TRBV7-9 and TRBJ1-3; 7 positions match TRBD1. The CDR3 runs 14 residues. The germline V gene encodes CDR1 SEHNR and CDR2 FQNEAQ (reference sequence). J lost 0 bases, V lost 7 bases, and 3 bases had no gene match. The CDR3 DNA follows: TGTGCCAGCACCGGGACAGACTCTGGAAACACCATATATTTT. Its protein product is CASTGTDSGNTIYF.

Here the CDR3 DNA reads TGCGCCAGCAGCCAAGATCGGGGGACCTACAATGAGCAGTTCTTC. Its protein product is CASSQDRGTYNEQFF. The chain is built from TRBV4-3 and TRBJ2-1; D might be TRBD2 (6 bases). This CDR3 is built from 15 residues. The germline gives CDR1 LGHNA, CDR2 YSLEER. V was trimmed by 0 bases and J by 2 bases, leaving 8 bases between them.

The chain joins TRBV19 to TRBJ1-1, with D possibly being TRBD1 (5 bases). Deletions cut 7 bases from V and 0 bases from J, with 12 bases between. The CDR3 loop spans 14 amino acids. Germline CDR1 is LNHDA and CDR2 is SQIVND (reference sequence). The CDR3 bases are TGTGCCAGTACCCCTGCAGGGATGAACACTGAAGCTTTCTTT. Protein: CASTPAGMNTEAFF.

This chain joins TRBV29-1 and TRBJ1-3, with no clear D. The germline V and J ends were trimmed by 4 bases and 2 bases, with 12 bases remaining between them. The CDR3 extends over 14 amino acids. The germline V gene has CDR1 SQVTM and CDR2 ANQGSEA. DNA for the CDR3: TGCAGCGTTGGGGAAGGCGGGCCTGGAAACACCATATATTTT. It encodes CSVGEGGPGNTIYF.

The rearrangement links TRBV30 to TRBJ1-4; 7 bases are a match to TRBD1. Germline V gene sequence: CDR1 GTSNPN, CDR2 SVGIG (reference sequence). The V and J ends lost 5 bases and 0 bases, in that order; junction bases with no gene match: 3. This CDR3 is built from 14 residues. Here the CDR3 DNA reads TGTGCCTGGGCCGGGACAGCAACTAATGAAAAACTGTTTTTT. Protein product: CAWAGTATNEKLFF.

The chain has TRBV6-1 and TRBJ1-2; 10 bases agree with TRBD1. The V segment lost 0 bases and the J segment 8 bases; nucleotides outside the gene matches: 6. The CDR3 covers 15 residues. Per the germline V gene, CDR1 is MNHNS and CDR2 is SASEGT. The CDR3 DNA sequence: TGTGCCAGCAGTGAAGCTGGGACAGGGGAGGAAGGCTACACCTTC. This gives the protein CASSEAGTGEEGYTF.

This chain uses TRBV5-1 with TRBJ2-2, with no clear D. V was shortened by 2 bases and J by 5 bases, with 13 bases between the two germline ends. The CDR3 extends over 15 amino acids. From germline, CDR1 is SGHRS and CDR2 YFSETQ. For the CDR3, the DNA is TGCGCCAGCAGCTTTAGCCCCCATAGGACCGGGGAGCTGTTTTTT. Translating gives CASSFSPHRTGELFF.

The rearrangement joins TRBV4-3 to TRBJ2-7; 11 bases align to TRBD2. CDR1 and CDR2 (germline): LGHNA, YSLEER. The trim removed 0 bases at V and 4 bases at J, leaving 2 bases unmatched. The CDR3 totals 15 residues. This chain's CDR3 is CASSQDRTSGYEQYF. CDR3 DNA: TGCGCCAGCAGCCAAGATCGGACTAGCGGGTACGAGCAGTACTTC.

The rearrangement links TRBV10-3 to TRBJ1-2; maybe TRBD1 (6 bases). This CDR3 comprises 13 residues. In germline, CDR1 is ENHRY, CDR2 SYGVKD. V shed 5 bases and J shed 8 bases, with 15 bases lying between them. In DNA, the CDR3 is TGTGCCATCAGTACCGAACCTAGGGGGGGCTACACCTTC. Its translation: CAISTEPRGGYTF.

The V gene is TRBV18, the J gene TRBJ2-7; the match to TRBD1 covers 11 bases. Germline V gene data show CDR1 as KGHSH and CDR2 as LQKENI. V shed 1 base and J 5 bases; nucleotides not matched to a gene: 4. The CDR3 has 15 amino acids. The CDR3 DNA follows: TGTGCCAGCTCACCACTCGGGACAGGGGGAAACGAGCAGTACTTC. Translating it yields CASSPLGTGGNEQYF.

CDR3 DNA sequence: TGTGCCAGCAGCGACGGGCAGGGATGGAACACTGAAGCTTTCTTT. Translation: CASSDGQGWNTEAFF. The V and J genes are TRBV7-2 and TRBJ1-1; D possibly corresponds to TRBD1 (5 bases). CDR1 SGHTA and CDR2 FQGNSA come from the germline V gene. CDR3 length equals 15 residues. Between the trimmed V and J ends, which lost 5 bases and 1 base, there was a span of 14 bases.

This clone was seen at least ten times. The rearrangement joins TRBV7-4 to TRBJ2-7, with D possibly TRBD2 on 6 matching bases. CDR1 is SGHVT, CDR2 SQSDAQ, per germline. The CDR3 sequence is 10 residues long. V was pared by 11 bases and J by 5 bases, with 10 bases between. The CDR3, as DNA: TGTGCCGGACCGGGGGACGAGCAGTACTTC. It is translated as CAGPGDEQYF.

This clone was picked up a small number of times. This chain connects TRBV2 to TRBJ1-2, with D tentatively TRBD1 (5 bases). Germline lookup yields CDR1 SNHLY and CDR2 FYNNEI. The CDR3 consists of 15 residues. Trimming left V 4 bases short and J 4 bases short, with 16 bases between. CDR3: CASSVQREGRYGYTF. The CDR3 DNA reads as TGTGCCAGCAGTGTCCAAAGGGAGGGACGCTATGGCTACACCTTC.

A single count supports this clone. The V gene is TRBV6-1, the J gene TRBJ2-1, with 10 bases aligning to TRBD2. CDR1 is MNHNS and CDR2 is SASEGT in the germline V gene. The V and J ends lost 2 bases and 2 bases, in that order; junction bases with no gene match: 0. There are 15 residues in the CDR3. In DNA form, the CDR3 reads TGTGCCAGCAGTGAACTAGCGGGGGCCTACAATGAGCAGTTCTTC. Translated, it gives CASSELAGAYNEQFF.

The rearrangement uses TRBV12-3 or TRBV12-4 and TRBJ2-2; perhaps TRBD2 as D (5 bases). The CDR3 runs 13 residues. The DNA of the CDR3 is TGTGCTCTGGGAGTAGCGAACACCGGGGAGCTGTTTTTT. It encodes CALGVANTGELFF.

The chain joins TRBV6-5 to TRBJ2-2; D is undetermined. The V end lost 2 bases, the J end lost 5 bases, and 6 bases lay between the germline ends. The CDR3 totals 13 residues. Germline V gene sequence: CDR1 MNHEY, CDR2 SVGAGI. CDR3 coding DNA: TGTGCCAGCAGTTACGACACAACCGGGGAGCTGTTTTTT. Its protein is CASSYDTTGELFF.

DNA of the CDR3: TGTGCCAGCAGCCGCCTAGCGGGGGGCCCCCAAGAGACCCAGTACTTC. Translated, it gives CASSRLAGGPQETQYF. The V gene is TRBV7-6, the J gene TRBJ2-5, with 11 bases that match TRBD2. V lost 5 bases, J lost 1 base, and 6 bases stayed unmatched. Germline lookup yields CDR1 SGHVS and CDR2 FNYEAQ. This CDR3 has 16 amino acids.

The chain has TRBV18 and TRBJ1-6, with D hard to call. V was trimmed by 3 bases and J by 5 bases, leaving 17 bases between them. CDR3 length equals 17 residues. Germline assignment: CDR1 KGHSH and CDR2 LQKENI. The CDR3 nucleotides read TGTGCCAGCTCACCTGCCCAGGTCGCCTCGAATAATTCACCCCTCCACTTT. As protein: CASSPAQVASNNSPLHF. The full variable domain, in which reference TRBV18 and TRBJ1-6 provide the parts outside the CDR3, is NAGVMQNPRHLVRRRGQEARLRCSPMKGHSHVYWYRQLPEEGLKFMVYLQKENIIDESGMPKERFSAEFPKEGPSILRIQQVVRGDSAAYFCASSPAQVASNNSPLHFGNGTRLTVT.